Listed below are T cell receptor beta chains from one sample, sequenced in a study of shared clonotypes between healthy human individuals. Clones were read by immunoSEQ multiplex PCR, and TCRdb kept only the in-frame ones, dropping some. Here the sample spans some 2,000,000 clones, around 95% being singletons. The sample was naive CD4+ T cells sorted from blood. All receptors derive from a man aged 18 to 30 in good health. Each CDR3 is given with its conserved first and last residue. D genes are given only for firm matches. Only part of the rows carry a size: once, few, many, or a class if the clone is expanded.

V	J	D	size	CDR3	DNA
TRBV4-1	TRBJ1-5	NA	once	CASSQTRGYSNQPQHF	TGCGCCAGCAGCCAAACCAGGGGCTATAGCAATCAGCCCCAGCATTTT
TRBV29-1	TRBJ2-7	NA	NA	CSVDRGDSYEQYF	TGCAGCGTTGACAGGGGCGACTCCTACGAGCAGTACTTC
TRBV19	TRBJ1-5	NA	NA	CASTSGVSSNQPQHF	NA
TRBV5-1	TRBJ2-7	NA	NA	CASKGASRTDEQYF	TGCGCCAGCAAAGGGGCCTCAAGGACGGACGAGCAGTACTTC
TRBV28	TRBJ2-7	NA	NA	CASSLWGSGEQYF	TGTGCCAGCAGTTTATGGGGGTCTGGGGAGCAGTACTTC
TRBV29-1	TRBJ1-2	NA	NA	CSVEEGGYGYTF	TGCAGCGTTGAAGAGGGCGGCTATGGCTACACCTTC
TRBV30	TRBJ1-5	NA	NA	CAWSVGHNQPQHF	TGTGCCTGGAGTGTTGGGCACAATCAGCCCCAGCATTTT
TRBV5-6	TRBJ2-3	TRBD2	NA	CASSLKPSGERYTQYF	TGTGCCAGCAGCCTGAAGCCTAGCGGCGAGAGGTATACGCAGTATTTT
TRBV21-1	TRBJ2-1	NA	NA	CASSKGLLNYNEQFF	TGTGCCAGCAGCAAGGGACTCCTTAACTACAATGAGCAGTTCTTC
TRBV11-2	TRBJ1-2	NA	NA	CASSLGQGANYGYTF	TGTGCCAGCAGCTTAGGGCAGGGAGCTAACTATGGCTACACCTTC
TRBV5-4	TRBJ2-1	TRBD2	NA	CASSLELAGNNEQFF	TGTGCCAGCAGCTTAGAACTAGCGGGTAACAATGAGCAGTTCTTC
TRBV5-1	TRBJ2-2	NA	NA	CASSLIIRGTGELFF	TGCGCCAGCAGCTTGATTATTCGAGGGACCGGGGAGCTGTTTTTT
TRBV4-3	TRBJ2-7	TRBD1	NA	CASSQDYRDRSYEQYF	TGCGCCAGCAGCCAAGATTATCGGGACAGATCCTACGAGCAGTACTTC
TRBV5-1	TRBJ1-6	NA	NA	CASSLRTDNNSPLHF	TGCGCCAGCAGCTTGAGGACGGACAATAATTCACCCCTCCACTTT
TRBV28	TRBJ2-2	NA	NA	CASSSPENTGELFF	TGTGCCAGCAGTTCGCCGGAGAACACCGGGGAGCTGTTTTTT
TRBV30	TRBJ2-3	NA	NA	CAWSGYALTDTQYF	TGTGCCTGGAGTGGGTACGCCCTCACAGATACGCAGTATTTT
TRBV2	TRBJ1-2	NA	NA	CASSEIQGYYNSYGYTF	TGTGCCAGCAGTGAAATTCAGGGCTATTATAACAGCTATGGCTACACCTTC
TRBV6-4	TRBJ2-6	NA	NA	CASSPMRGDGANVLTF	TGTGCCAGCAGTCCTATGAGGGGTGACGGGGCCAACGTCCTGACTTTC
TRBV7-2	TRBJ2-5	NA	NA	CASSLGSLGRETQYF	TGTGCCAGCAGCTTAGGGTCCCTGGGGCGGGAGACCCAGTACTTC
TRBV25-1	TRBJ2-3	NA	NA	CASSDDILSTDTQYF	TGTGCCAGCAGTGACGACATTCTTAGCACAGATACGCAGTATTTT
TRBV5-6	TRBJ2-7	NA	NA	CASSPGSPYEQYF	TGTGCCAGCAGTCCTGGATCCCCCTACGAGCAGTACTTC
TRBV4-3	TRBJ2-1	NA	NA	CASSRQGGSYNEQFF	TGCGCCAGCAGCCGGCAGGGGGGATCCTACAATGAGCAGTTCTTC
TRBV7-9	TRBJ2-2	TRBD1	NA	CASSSGQGLNTGELFF	TGTGCCAGCAGCTCGGGACAGGGACTGAACACCGGGGAGCTGTTTTTT
TRBV5-1	TRBJ2-3	TRBD2	NA	CASRGLAGGDTQYF	TGCGCCAGCAGGGGACTAGCGGGAGGAGATACGCAGTATTTT
TRBV28	TRBJ1-3	TRBD1	NA	CASGSPGQGAGNTIYF	TGTGCCAGCGGATCCCCGGGACAGGGCGCTGGAAACACCATATATTTT
TRBV10-3	TRBJ1-4	TRBD1	NA	CAISGDTGGKLFF	TGTGCCATCAGTGGGGACACAGGGGGCAAACTGTTTTTT
TRBV27	TRBJ2-1	NA	NA	CASSIPGLASNEQFF	TGTGCCAGCAGTATCCCGGGGCTAGCCTCGAATGAGCAGTTCTTC
TRBV19	TRBJ1-5	NA	NA	CASMRPNQPQHF	TGTGCCAGTATGAGGCCCAATCAGCCCCAGCATTTT
TRBV7-2	TRBJ2-7	NA	NA	CASSLDGRYYEQYF	TGTGCCAGCAGCCTAGACGGAAGATACTACGAGCAGTACTTC
TRBV6-5	TRBJ1-1	NA	NA	CASSYDGRTEAFF	TGTGCCAGCAGTTACGACGGGCGCACTGAAGCTTTCTTT
TRBV10-3	TRBJ2-3	NA	NA	CAITPRETSTDTQYF	TGTGCCATCACCCCCAGGGAGACTAGCACAGATACGCAGTATTTT
TRBV7-9	TRBJ1-6	NA	NA	CASSPRESTTSALHF	TGTGCCAGCAGCCCCAGGGAGTCCACAACGTCGGCCCTCCACTTT
TRBV5-4	TRBJ1-3	NA	NA	CASSLTGSGNTIYF	TGTGCCAGCAGCCTGACAGGCTCTGGAAACACCATATATTTT
TRBV5-1	TRBJ1-3	NA	NA	CASSPTQGTSGNTIYF	TGCGCCAGCAGCCCCACGCAGGGAACCTCTGGAAACACCATATATTTT
TRBV5-1	TRBJ2-1	NA	NA	CASSLNGGTYNEQFF	TGCGCCAGCAGCTTGAATGGGGGCACGTACAATGAGCAGTTCTTC
TRBV27	TRBJ2-7	NA	NA	CASSLNRVGGEQYF	TGTGCCAGCAGTTTGAACAGGGTAGGGGGCGAGCAGTACTTC
TRBV30	TRBJ1-5	NA	NA	CAWSAGWDQPQHF	TGTGCCTGGAGTGCCGGGTGGGATCAGCCCCAGCATTTT
TRBV19	TRBJ2-1	TRBD2	NA	CASSMKGGGSSYNEQFF	TGTGCCAGTAGTATGAAGGGCGGGGGGAGCTCCTACAATGAGCAGTTCTTC
TRBV27	TRBJ1-5	TRBD1	NA	CASSYSADRRNQPQHF	TGTGCCAGCAGCTACTCAGCGGACAGGCGCAATCAGCCCCAGCATTTT
TRBV7-2	TRBJ2-1	NA	NA	CASSLLGVGYEQFF	TGTGCCAGCAGCTTGCTTGGGGTCGGGTATGAGCAGTTCTTC
TRBV4-3	TRBJ2-7	NA	NA	CASSQDLRLYYEQYF	TGCGCCAGCAGCCAAGATCTGAGACTCTACTACGAGCAGTACTTC
TRBV29-1	TRBJ1-1	NA	once	CSGHRDAAFF	TGCAGCGGCCACCGGGACGCGGCTTTCTTT
TRBV7-9	TRBJ1-2	NA	NA	CASSLTVGNYGYTF	TGTGCCAGCAGCTTAACAGTGGGAAACTATGGCTACACCTTC
TRBV11-3	TRBJ2-4	TRBD1	NA	CASSLGTGENIQYF	TGTGCCAGCAGCTTAGGGACAGGGGAAAACATTCAGTACTTC
TRBV7-9	TRBJ2-4	TRBD2	NA	CASSRTSGGGNIQYF	TGTGCCAGCAGCCGAACGAGCGGGGGTGGGAACATTCAGTACTTC
TRBV4-3	TRBJ2-4	NA	once	CASSQRTVAKNIQYF	TGCGCCAGCAGCCAAAGGACAGTAGCCAAAAACATTCAGTACTTC
TRBV6-5	TRBJ2-7	NA	NA	CASSSQERHEQYF	TGTGCCAGCAGTTCTCAGGAGAGGCACGAGCAGTACTTC
TRBV6-5	TRBJ2-1	NA	NA	CASSRGTTGYDEQFF	TGTGCCAGCAGCCGCGGGACGACAGGTTACGATGAGCAGTTCTTC
TRBV7-6	TRBJ1-6	NA	NA	CASSSLGGINNSPLHF	TGTGCCAGCAGCTCCTTGGGGGGCATTAATAATTCACCCCTCCACTTT
TRBV6-4	TRBJ2-2	NA	NA	CASSDSRGTKLFF	TGTGCCAGCAGTGACAGTCGTGGTACAAAGCTGTTTTTT